The present TCR beta chain was sequenced within a study of patients and donors after allogeneic stem cell transplantation. This clonotype was seen at least ten times. The CDR3 covers 16 residues. V shed 5 bases and J 0 bases; nucleotides not matched to a gene: 7. Germline values: CDR1 LGHNA, CDR2 YSLEER. TCRdb redid the calling of the RT-PCR reads with MiXCR, one entry per CDR3 protein. The table lists about 160,000 distinct CDR3 sequences, 24% of them singletons, with about 24% in the top ten. V usage is TRBV4-3 and J usage is TRBJ1-2; TRBD1 matches at 9 bases. The receptor was derived from a human donor who was either an allogeneic HSCT recipient or a stem cell or donor lymphocyte infusion donor (not recorded which). It is not recorded whose cells these are; they may come from a transplant donor. Specimen: blood, either unsorted or a sorted T cell fraction (not recorded which). CDR3 coding DNA: TGCGCCAGCAGCAAGGGACAGGGCCCGCCTAACTATGGCTACACCTTC. It is translated as CASSKGQGPPNYGYTF.